This record concerns one T cell receptor beta chain sequence. Its antigen remains undetermined. Base qualities are not recorded, but no much larger clone differs from it by a single base. The data were taken from a study of control samples from healthy donors and cancer patients (dated by TCRdb to about 2020). Receptors were amplified or captured by the immunoSEQ multiplex PCR assay. In its TCRdb copy, this immuneACCESS table keeps in-frame sequences only and misses some clones. Where compared with another copy, unresolved V genes explain less than half of these, and the others have no known cause. In this sample the table shows about 120,000 clones, 93% of which occur a single time. Around 2.5% of the sample belongs to the ten largest clones. The CDR3 runs 18 amino acids, cysteine and phenylalanine included. Of the read, only the CDR3 DNA is kept; its 54 bases are in frame from base 1. V trim: 5 bases; J trim: 0 bases; unmatched bases: 13. The CDR1 and CDR2 encoded by the germline V gene (reference sequence) are MNHNY and SVGAGI.

The chain employs TRBV6-6 and TRBJ2-3; a stretch of 8 junction bases matches TRBD2. This TCR was sampled from a man aged 25 to 40 in good health. The source material was blood. The CDR3 reads as follows: CASSLRGGSRHSTDTQYF. Read as DNA, the sequence is TGTGCCAGCAGTCTACGGGGGGGATCACGTCATAGCACAGATACGCAGTATTTT.